Sequencing of this T cell receptor beta chain was carried out in a study of tumor-infiltrating lymphocytes in oesophageal squamous cell carcinoma. From its first to its last residue, the CDR3 has 16 amino acids. Germline CDR1 MDHEN, CDR2 SYDVKM. About this clonotype itself: This is likely a read error, given that the CDR3 carries no conserved phenylalanine or tryptophan at its end. No DNA is shown, since the ends of the CDR3 on it are uncertain; the CDR3 is the one TCRdb lists.

One entry per CDR3 protein results from TCRdb running MiXCR on the PCR reads. The table has 15,000 to 20,000 distinct CDR3 sequences, around 40% seen once; the top ten hold around a third. The sequence was collected from a female donor with esophageal squamous cell carcinoma. The sample comprised normal esophageal tissue next to the tumor. The J gene is TRBJ2-1, the V gene TRBV28; TRBD1 was called by the table and not checked on the DNA. CDR3 in amino acids: CASKGPLTSYGYTFGS.